These 27 T cell receptor beta chains originate from one sample sequenced in a study of blood T cells in healthy people across ages. Primers used in a second PCR of about 6 to 11 cycles were a sample-barcoded 5' primer and a J-beta primer mix. TCRdb reprocessed the 5' RACE reads via MiXCR and lists one record per CDR3 protein. In the table there are under 2 million distinct CDR3 sequences, 30% to 35% of which are singletons. The source material was blood. These receptors all stem from a woman aged 30 to 39 in good health.

This clonotype has only a few counts. The rearrangement joins TRBV28 to TRBJ2-3, with TRBD2 identical over 10 bases. From germline, CDR1 is MDHEN and CDR2 SYDVKM. The ends lost 4 bases at V and 5 bases at J; junction bases unmatched: 9. This CDR3 region has 16 residues. The CDR3 nucleotides read TGTGCCAGCAGTTACCAAGCGGGAGGGTATGGAGATACGCAGTATTTT. It yields the protein CASSYQAGGYGDTQYF.

V and J are TRBV20-1 and TRBJ2-1, with D perhaps TRBD2 (6 bases). From germline, CDR1 is DFQATT and CDR2 SNEGSKA (reference sequence). The CDR3 length is 14 residues. V gave up 5 bases and J gave up 1 base, with 12 bases separating them. CDR3: CSACPEGSYNEQFF. The CDR3 DNA follows: TGCAGTGCTTGCCCGGAGGGGTCCTACAATGAGCAGTTCTTC.

This sequence joins TRBV27 and TRBJ1-6; D is perhaps TRBD1 (6 bases). The length of the CDR3 is 12 residues. V lost 6 bases and J lost 9, with 9 bases in between. Germline V gene data show CDR1 as MNHEY and CDR2 as SMNVEV (reference sequence). CDR3: CASRTGRSPLHF. The CDR3 DNA follows: TGTGCCAGCAGAACAGGGCGTTCACCCCTCCACTTT.

Many counts were recorded for this clonotype. This rearrangement joins TRBV12-3 or TRBV12-4 to TRBJ2-7, with 8 bases matching TRBD2. This CDR3 region has 14 residues. J was trimmed by 3 bases and V by 5 bases; bases with no gene match: 6. The CDR3 coding sequence is TGTGCCAGCAGTACCGGGACTAGTAACTACGAGCAGTACTTC. Amino acids: CASSTGTSNYEQYF.

The V call is TRBV10-1, the J call TRBJ2-5, with a possible D match to TRBD2 (6 bases). The J call may be incorrect, as the DNA end agrees better with TRBJ2-7. The CDR3 extends over 15 amino acids. The germline CDR1 and CDR2 sequences are WNHNN and SYGVQD (reference sequence). CDR3 amino acids: CASSGPPRGNNEQYF. The CDR3 nucleotides are TGCGCCAGCAGTGGCCCTCCGCGGGGTAACAACGAGCAGTACTTC.

J is TRBJ2-1 and V is TRBV6-5; 8 bases line up with TRBD2. V shed 6 bases and J 9 bases; nucleotides not matched to a gene: 16. This CDR3 spans 16 amino acids. The germline gives CDR1 MNHEY, CDR2 SVGAGI. CDR3 residues: CASRAGGGEARREQFF. The CDR3, as DNA: TGTGCCAGCAGGGCCGGGGGGGGCGAGGCCCGACGTGAGCAGTTCTTC.

The chain employs TRBV25-1 and TRBJ2-5; 9 nucleotides agree with TRBD1. Germline V CDR1 and CDR2: MGHDK, SYGVNS. The CDR3 length is 13 residues. After removal of 8 bases from V and 5 bases from J, the junction contained 6 bases not matched to a gene. The CDR3 region is CASRQGVGETQYF. DNA for the CDR3: TGTGCCAGCCGACAGGGGGTTGGGGAGACCCAGTACTTC. The variable domain in full, completed from reference TRBV25-1 and TRBJ2-5, reads EADIYQTPRYLVIGTGKKITLECSQTMGHDKMYWYQQDPGMELHLIHYSYGVNSTEKGDLSSESTVSRIRTEHFPLTLESARPSHTSQYLCASRQGVGETQYFGPGTRLLVL.

This chain links TRBV28 with TRBJ2-7, with a weak D call TRBD2 (6 bases). Germline lookup yields CDR1 MDHEN and CDR2 SYDVKM. The CDR3 is 15 residues long. Trimming left V 7 bases short and J 3 bases short, with 19 bases between. CDR3 in amino acids: CASTSWERRDYEQYF. CDR3 coding DNA: TGTGCCAGCACCTCATGGGAGCGGAGGGACTACGAGCAGTACTTC.

This clonotype has only a few counts. This chain joins TRBV3-1 and TRBJ1-1, with a possible D match to TRBD1 (5 bases). The CDR3 runs 14 residues. Germline CDR1 and CDR2: LGHDT and YNNKEL (reference sequence). V was pared by 4 bases and J by 2 bases, with 11 bases between. The CDR3 DNA reads as TGTGCCAGCAGCCCGACAGTAGTAAACACTGAAGCTTTCTTT. This gives the protein CASSPTVVNTEAFF. Drawing the rest from reference TRBV3-1 and TRBJ1-1, the complete variable domain is DTAVSQTPKYLVTQMGNDKSIKCEQNLGHDTMYWYKQDSKKFLKIMFSYNNKELIINETVPNRFSPKSPDKAHLNLHINSLELGDSAVYFCASSPTVVNTEAFFGQGTRLTVV.

This clonotype was observed a single time. This chain links TRBV6-1 with TRBJ2-7; no definite D call. V lost 3 bases to trimming and J lost 3 bases, with 9 bases between them. This CDR3 region has 13 residues. Germline V CDR1 and CDR2: MNHNS, SASEGT. The DNA of the CDR3 is TGTGCCAGCAGTGAGGGCAGCAGCTACGAGCAGTACGTC. This gives the protein CASSEGSSYEQYV.

This clonotype has a handful of counts. The V gene is TRBV20-1, the J gene TRBJ2-2; D unclear. Looked up from germline, CDR1 is DFQATT and CDR2 is SNEGSKA (reference sequence). This CDR3 has 13 residues. CDR3 sequence reads: CSSPAPNTGELFF. CDR3 nucleotides: TGCAGCTCCCCAGCTCCGAACACCGGGGAGCTGTTTTTT.

CDR3: CASSLALTPTDTQYF. In DNA, the CDR3 is TGCGCCAGCAGCTTGGCCTTGACACCCACAGATACGCAGTATTTT. The chain links TRBV5-1 to TRBJ2-3; D remains ambiguous. CDR1 and CDR2 from the germline V gene are SGHRS and YFSETQ. This CDR3 has 15 amino acids. The ends were cut back, 0 bases at V and 2 bases at J, with 10 bases in the middle.

V and J are TRBV25-1 and TRBJ1-2; D remains unclear. V was pared by 1 base and J by 3 bases, with 12 bases between. Germline CDR1 reads MGHDK; CDR2 reads SYGVNS. This CDR3 region has 15 residues. The CDR3 nucleotides read TGTGCCAGCAGTGAATCAACAATGATTGACTATGGCTACACCTTC. Its translation is CASSESTMIDYGYTF.

In this sample, this clonotype turned up a few times. The chain has TRBV4-2 and TRBJ1-1, with a tentative D call TRBD1 (5 bases). Trimming took off 0 bases at V and 7 bases at J, with 15 bases between the two ends. The CDR3 is made up of 15 amino acids. CDR1 and CDR2 from the germline V gene are LGHNA and YNFKEQ. DNA of the CDR3: TGTGCCAGCAGCCAAGATCGGGGACTCGGGGGTGAAGCTTTCTTT. Protein: CASSQDRGLGGEAFF.

Notes on this clonotype: A read error is possible here, since a much larger clone lies one base away. The chain combines TRBV29-1 with TRBJ2-1; D perhaps matches TRBD2 (6 bases). This CDR3 contains 13 residues. Germline V lookup: CDR1 SQVTM, CDR2 ANQGSEA. The CDR3 DNA reads TGCAGCGTGGCCTGGCAGGGAGGCGACGAGCGGTACTTC. It translates to CSVAWQGGDERYF.

The chain uses TRBV6-1 and TRBJ2-7; 10 bases match TRBD1. Per germline, CDR1 MNHNS and CDR2 SASEGT. With 4 bases clipped from V and 0 bases from J, the junction kept 9 bases outside the gene matches. CDR3 length equals 17 residues. The CDR3 DNA reads TGTGCCAGCAGTGGCAGGGAGGGACAGGGGACCTCCTACGAGCAGTACTTC. Translated: CASSGREGQGTSYEQYF.

There are a few counts of this clonotype. This chain uses TRBV25-1 with TRBJ1-6; D might be TRBD1 (6 bases). Trimming took off 3 bases at V and 3 bases at J, with 12 bases between the two ends. The CDR3 consists of 16 residues. Germline lookup yields CDR1 MGHDK and CDR2 SYGVNS. The CDR3 DNA follows: TGTGCCAGCAGTGAGTACTTGGGACACTATAATTCACCCCTCCACTTT. Amino acid sequence: CASSEYLGHYNSPLHF.

This clonotype was recorded many times. This sequence joins TRBV10-3 and TRBJ2-6; no clear D. The CDR3 has 15 amino acids. V was cut by 2 bases and J by 1 base, with 6 bases left in between. Germline CDR1 and CDR2: ENHRY and SYGVKD. The CDR3 nucleotides read TGTGCCATCAGTGAGAGGAATTCTGGGGCCAACGTCCTGACTTTC. Protein sequence: CAISERNSGANVLTF.

There are a few counts of this clonotype. The chain combines TRBV9 with TRBJ2-5; 10 nucleotides agree with TRBD2. The CDR3 sequence is 17 residues long. Trimming cost V 4 bases and J 1 base; bases outside gene matches: 10. Germline V lookup: CDR1 SGDLS, CDR2 YYNGEE. CDR3 amino acids: CASSPHGLAGVQETQYF. DNA for the CDR3: TGTGCCAGCAGCCCCCATGGGCTAGCGGGGGTCCAAGAGACCCAGTACTTC.

CDR3 region: CASSQVRGDNEQYF. Here the CDR3 DNA reads TGCGCCAGCAGCCAAGTACGGGGGGACAACGAGCAGTACTTC. J is TRBJ2-7 and V is TRBV5-1; D possibly corresponds to TRBD2 (7 bases). Trimming took off 4 bases at V and 5 bases at J, with 16 bases between the two ends. Per the germline V gene, CDR1 is SGHRS and CDR2 is YFSETQ. CDR3 length: 14 residues.

J is TRBJ1-4 and V is TRBV6-1; no clear D. V lost 4 bases to trimming and J lost 7 bases, with 13 bases between them. The CDR3 totals 14 residues. Germline V lookup: CDR1 MNHNS, CDR2 SASEGT. The DNA of the CDR3 is TGTGCCAGCAGTGCTACAGCCCTTCGTGAAAAACTGTTTTTT. This encodes CASSATALREKLFF.

A few counts support this clonotype. V gene TRBV5-1 combines with J gene TRBJ1-4; TRBD1 agrees at 7 bases. The V and J ends lost 3 bases and 6 bases, in that order; junction bases with no gene match: 5. Germline V lookup: CDR1 SGHRS, CDR2 YFSETQ. This CDR3 is 14 amino acids long. CDR3: CASSSGQRHEKLFF. DNA of the CDR3: TGCGCCAGCAGCTCGGGACAGCGTCATGAAAAACTGTTTTTT.

V gene TRBV7-6 combines with J gene TRBJ2-1; 8 bases map to TRBD2. This CDR3 region has 17 residues. From germline, CDR1 is SGHVS and CDR2 FNYEAQ. The V and J ends lost 4 bases and 5 bases, in that order; junction bases with no gene match: 13. The chain's CDR3 is CASSSARLAGINNEQFF. The CDR3 DNA reads as TGTGCCAGCAGCTCAGCGCGGTTAGCGGGAATCAACAATGAGCAGTTCTTC.

This clonotype was picked up a small number of times. This sequence joins TRBV15 and TRBJ1-5; D not resolved. Trimming left V 4 bases short and J 0 bases short, with 10 bases between. The CDR3 loop spans 15 amino acids. Germline V lookup: CDR1 LNHNV, CDR2 YYDKDF (reference sequence). The CDR3 sequence is CATSMGFDSNQPQHF. The CDR3 region has the DNA TGTGCCACCAGCATGGGGTTTGATAGCAATCAGCCCCAGCATTTT.

The rearrangement joins TRBV7-9 to TRBJ2-1; 9 positions agree with TRBD1. The CDR3 runs 15 residues. From germline, CDR1 is SEHNR and CDR2 FQNEAQ (reference sequence). V shed 5 bases, J shed 5 bases, and the junction held 7 bases outside the gene matches. CDR3 in amino acids: CASSEYRDRDNEQFF. For the CDR3, the DNA is TGTGCCAGCAGCGAGTACCGGGACAGGGACAATGAGCAGTTCTTC. The full variable domain, completed using reference TRBV7-9 and TRBJ2-1, is DTGVSQNPRHKITKRGQNVTFRCDPISEHNRLYWYRQTLGQGPEFLTYFQNEAQLEKSRLLSDRFSAERPKGSFSTLEIQRTEQGDSAMYLCASSEYRDRDNEQFFGPGTRLTVL.

This rearrangement joins TRBV19 to TRBJ1-5; TRBD1 matches 7 bases. With 3 bases clipped from V and 0 bases from J, the junction kept 17 bases outside the gene matches. The CDR3 runs 20 residues. Germline CDR1 LNHDA, CDR2 SQIVND (reference sequence). Here the CDR3 reads CASSIRATGASGGSNQPQHF. For the CDR3, the DNA is TGTGCCAGTAGTATTCGGGCCACAGGGGCCTCGGGCGGTAGCAATCAGCCCCAGCATTTT.

The CDR3 region is CASSPQGGTSYNEQFF. The DNA of the CDR3 is TGTGCCAGCTCACCCCAGGGGGGAACCTCCTACAATGAGCAGTTCTTC. The V gene is TRBV18, the J gene TRBJ2-1, with TRBD1 as a possible D gene (7 bases). CDR3 length: 16 residues. V lost 3 bases and J 0 bases, leaving 12 bases between the germline ends. Germline lookup yields CDR1 KGHSH and CDR2 LQKENI. Drawing the rest from reference TRBV18 and TRBJ2-1, the complete variable domain is NAGVMQNPRHLVRRRGQEARLRCSPMKGHSHVYWYRQLPEEGLKFMVYLQKENIIDESGMPKERFSAEFPKEGPSILRIQQVVRGDSAAYFCASSPQGGTSYNEQFFGPGTRLTVL.